This TCR beta chain was documented in a study of blood T cell repertoires in COVID-19. Overall study context: Collection of acute and convalescent COVID-19 samples took place in the United States, Italy and Spain. T cells, B-cell-depleted T cells, or PBMCs provided the cDNA or gDNA that served as material.

Unmatched junction bases numbered 8, after V lost 5 bases and J lost 6 bases. The CDR3 is 15 residues long. The germline V gene has CDR1 SGHTA and CDR2 FQGNSA. Per the authors' pipeline: Cell counts per sample came from amplifying reference gene primers. Using immunoSEQ multiplex PCR, the repertoire was profiled, and TCRdb retains in-frame clones only, with some absent. The V and J calls and clone size come from that table; D and trimming were worked out from the DNA. The table records about 200,000 clones, about 83% of them present only once. This clone was seen more than once but under ten times. The clonotype was recovered from a man aged 55-75 years who had recovered from COVID-19. Sequenced: peripheral blood. The V call is TRBV7-2, the J call TRBJ2-2; TRBD2 aligns across 8 bases. The CDR3 reads CASSPPGGRAGELFF. CDR3 DNA sequence: TGTGCCAGCAGCCCACCGGGGGGGCGCGCCGGGGAGCTGTTTTTT.